The clone carrying this T cell receptor beta chain was seen a single time. Its target is not known. This specimen belongs to a study of blood T cells in healthy people across ages. Points from the study as a whole: Donor CMV infection status was unknown, possibly confounding age-related changes in expanded clonotypes. Those diversity estimates obtained from one million T cells were thought to be underestimates.

There are 15 residues in the CDR3. Germline-derived CDR1 and CDR2 are MNHEY and SVGAGI. The second PCR ran roughly 6 to 12 cycles with a sample-barcoded 5' primer and J-beta primers. Each CDR3 protein gets one entry after TCRdb re-called the 5' RACE reads with MiXCR. The data contain about 800,000 distinct CDR3 sequences, around a quarter of them singletons. These data also formed part of another study, on T cells of mothers and their children. That work states: Samples were obtained from three healthy Caucasian mothers and their six children.

The sequencing input was blood. The sequence derives from a boy between 10 and 17 years old in good health. This rearrangement joins TRBV6-5 to TRBJ2-1; 8 bases line up with TRBD1. The J call may be wrong; the DNA end is better matched by TRBJ2-5. CDR3 coding DNA: TGTGCCAGCAGTTCAGACAGGGGATCTCACGAGACCCAGTACTTC. Translating gives CASSSDRGSHETQYF.